Listed below are T cell receptor beta chains from one sample, sequenced in a study of T cell responses to AZD1222 COVID-19 vaccine. Repertoires were generated with immunoSEQ multiplex PCR, while TCRdb's copy carries only in-frame clones and drops some. The profile shows 84,000 or so clones, around 90% of them singletons. The material was peripheral blood, obtained on day 0 of AZD1222 vaccination. These receptors were collected from an adult in good health. CDR3s include the opening cysteine and the closing phenylalanine or tryptophan. D genes are given only for firm matches. Some rows mark clone size as missing; the rest say once, few, many or name a class of expanded clone.

>TRBD2|TRBJ2-7|TRBV2|-
TGTGCCAGCAGGGGAGATTGGGGGGGGTATGAGCAGTACTTC
CASRGDWGGYEQYF
>-|TRBJ1-4|TRBV27|-
TGTGCCAGCAGCCCTCGGTGGAAAAGTCTTAATGAAAAACTGTTTTTT
CASSPRWKSLNEKLFF
>-|TRBJ1-5|TRBV7-2|few
TGTGCCAGCAGCTTAAACGGGGGGCAGCAGCCCCAGCATTTT
CASSLNGGQQPQHF
>-|TRBJ1-4|TRBV28|-
TGTGCCAGCAGTTTAGAAAGGGGGAGAAAACTGTTTTTT
CASSLERGRKLFF
>TRBD1|TRBJ1-4|TRBV5-1|-
TGCGCCAGCAGAAATGACAGGGGCTATAATGAAAAACTGTTTTTT
CASRNDRGYNEKLFF
>TRBD1|TRBJ1-2|TRBV10-3|-
TGTGCCATCAGTGCTGACAGGGGGCTGGCTGGCTACACCTTC
CAISADRGLAGYTF
>-|TRBJ1-3|TRBV25-1|-
TGTGCCAGCAGTGAACGTATAGGGTTTGGCACCATATATTTT
CASSERIGFGTIYF
>-|TRBJ2-7|TRBV12-3/TRBV12-4|-
TGTGCCAGCAGTTTGGTTGGGGAGCAGTACTTC
CASSLVGEQYF
>TRBD1|TRBJ2-5|TRBV2|-
TGTGCCAGCAGTGGGGACAGACAAGAGACCCAGTACTTC
CASSGDRQETQYF
>-|TRBJ2-1|TRBV11-2|-
TGTGCCAGCAGCTCCTGGGACTCAAGCGGAGATGAGCAGTTCTTC
CASSSWDSSGDEQFF
>-|TRBJ1-6|TRBV19|-
TGTGCCAGTAAGGGGCAGGACTTGGTCGACTCACCCCTCCACTTT
CASKGQDLVDSPLHF
>TRBD1|TRBJ1-1|TRBV27|once
TGTGCCAGCAGCATTGGGACAGGGGGCGGCGTAGCTTTCTTT
CASSIGTGGGVAFF
>TRBD2|TRBJ2-1|TRBV19|few
TGTGCCAGTAGTGACTTAACCGGGACTAGCGGGTACAATGAGCAGTTCTTC
CASSDLTGTSGYNEQFF